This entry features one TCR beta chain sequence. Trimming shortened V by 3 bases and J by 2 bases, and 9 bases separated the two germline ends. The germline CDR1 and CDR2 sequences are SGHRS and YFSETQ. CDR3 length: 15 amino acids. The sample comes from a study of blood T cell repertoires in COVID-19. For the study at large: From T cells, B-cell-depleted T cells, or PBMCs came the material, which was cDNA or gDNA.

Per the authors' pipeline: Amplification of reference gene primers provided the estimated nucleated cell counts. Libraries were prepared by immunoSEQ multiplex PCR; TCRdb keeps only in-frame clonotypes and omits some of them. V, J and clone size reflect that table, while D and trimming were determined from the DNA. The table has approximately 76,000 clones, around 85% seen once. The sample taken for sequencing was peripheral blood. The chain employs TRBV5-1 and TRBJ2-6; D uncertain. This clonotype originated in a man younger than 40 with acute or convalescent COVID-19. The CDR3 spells CASSWSETGANVLTF. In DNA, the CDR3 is TGCGCCAGCAGCTGGTCGGAGACTGGGGCCAACGTCCTGACTTTC.